These T cell receptor beta chains were read from a single sample in a study of immune cell composition in non-small cell lung cancer. TCRdb keeps only in-frame clones here, not all; method: immunoSEQ multiplex PCR. The top ten hold approximately 10% of the sample, which has some 2,500 clones, around 84% seen once. The sequenced sample was lung tumor tissue. The receptors derive from a human donor with non-small cell lung cancer. Both conserved end residues are part of each CDR3. D genes are given only for firm matches. Clone size is not always given. Where it is, it says once, few, many or a class for expanded clones.

d_call j_call v_call clone_size cdr3_nt cdr3_aa
- TRBJ1-2 TRBV7-2 - TGTGCCAGCAGCTTATTAAGCACCAACAACTATGGCTACACCTTC CASSLLSTNNYGYTF
- TRBJ2-3 TRBV21-1 - TGTGCCAGCAGCAAAGCGTCGTCGGGACTAGCGGGACCCACAGATACGCAGTATTTT CASSKASSGLAGPTDTQYF
- TRBJ1-5 TRBV19 - TGTGCCAGTAGATTGGGGGGGAGCCTCTATCAGCCCCAGCATTTT CASRLGGSLYQPQHF
- TRBJ2-3 TRBV4-3 - TGCGCCAGCAGCCAACTACTCCTCACAGATACGCAGTATTTT CASSQLLLTDTQYF
TRBD1 TRBJ1-5 TRBV2 - TGTGCCAGCAGCCAAACTTCCCTAGGACAGGGGGCGCTTAGCAATCAGCCCCAGCATTTT CASSQTSLGQGALSNQPQHF
TRBD1 TRBJ2-3 TRBV28 - TGTGCCACCAAGACAGGGGGCTGGACAGATACGCAGTATTTT CATKTGGWTDTQYF
- TRBJ2-2 TRBV4-3 few TGCGCCAGCAGCCAAGGTCGGGAGAACACCGGGGAGCTGTTTTTT CASSQGRENTGELFF
- TRBJ2-1 TRBV27 - TGTGCCAGCAGTTGGGGCGGTATGCAGGGGTGGAATGAGCAGTTCTTC CASSWGGMQGWNEQFF
- TRBJ2-3 TRBV28 - TGTGCCAGCAGTTTATTGCCAGGGGACAGCACAGATACGCAGTATTTT CASSLLPGDSTDTQYF
TRBD2 TRBJ2-3 TRBV6-1 - TGTGCCAGCAGTGAACATGCGGGAGCTAGCACAGATACGCAGTATTTT CASSEHAGASTDTQYF
- TRBJ2-2 TRBV28 once TGTGCCAGCATTTCGGGAGCGGGGAACACCGGGGAGCTGTTTTTT CASISGAGNTGELFF
- TRBJ2-1 TRBV7-3 - TGTGCCAGCAGCTTAACGGGCCCCGCTGGTGAGCAGTTCTTC CASSLTGPAGEQFF
TRBD1 TRBJ2-5 TRBV28 - TGTGCCAGCAGCAAGGGACAGATGCGAGAGACCCAGTACTTC CASSKGQMRETQYF
- TRBJ2-3 TRBV4-1 - TGCGCCAGCAGCCAAGGAGACTCAGATACGCAGTATTTT CASSQGDSDTQYF
TRBD1 TRBJ2-1 TRBV6-5 once TGTGCCAGCAGCAACCAGGGGGCAGGGGAGCAGTTCTTC CASSNQGAGEQFF
TRBD1 TRBJ1-4 TRBV5-1 - TGCGCCAGCAGCTTTACAGACAGGGGCAATGAAAAACTGTTTTTT CASSFTDRGNEKLFF
TRBD2 TRBJ2-3 TRBV7-8 - TGTGCCAGCCAAGGGTCCCTCGACCTAGCGGGAACAGATACGCAGTATTTT CASQGSLDLAGTDTQYF
- TRBJ1-1 TRBV14 - TGTGCCAGCAGCTTACTAGATCACACTGAAGCTTTCTTT CASSLLDHTEAFF
- TRBJ2-1 TRBV2 few TGTGCCAGCAGTCCCGATTTTGTAGCGGAATACAATGAGCAGTTCTTC CASSPDFVAEYNEQFF
- TRBJ1-1 TRBV10-3 - TGTGCCATCAGTGAGTCGGGCTACACTGAAGCTTTCTTT CAISESGYTEAFF
- TRBJ2-3 TRBV18 - TGTGCCAGCTCAAATCCTAGCACAGATACGCAGTATTTT CASSNPSTDTQYF
- TRBJ1-2 TRBV21-1 - TGTGCCAGCAGCCTCCGACTTGGCTACACCTTC CASSLRLGYTF
- TRBJ2-6 TRBV9 - TGTGCCAGCAGCTCCCACAGGGAAACCGGGGCCAACGTCCTGACTTTC CASSSHRETGANVLTF
- TRBJ2-2 TRBV30 - TGTGCCTGGAACAGGAGCCCTTCGAACACCGGGGAGCTGTTTTTT CAWNRSPSNTGELFF
TRBD1 TRBJ2-5 TRBV29-1 once TGCAGCGCGGCTGGACAGGGGGAGACCCAGTACTTC CSAAGQGETQYF
- TRBJ2-3 TRBV7-2 - TGTGCCAGCAGCCCAGGATCCCACCTGGATACGCAGTATTTT CASSPGSHLDTQYF
- TRBJ2-3 TRBV30 - TGTGCCTGGAGTCAGGGACATACAGATACGCAGTATTTT CAWSQGHTDTQYF
TRBD2 TRBJ2-7 TRBV28 - TGTGCCAGCCTGCCCTGGGGGAGGGACCAGTCCTACGAGCAGTACTTC CASLPWGRDQSYEQYF
- TRBJ1-3 TRBV2 - TGTGCCAGCAGTGAAGACAGGGCCCGAAACACCATATATTTT CASSEDRARNTIYF
- TRBJ2-3 TRBV28 - TGTGCCAGCAGGGGAGGCACAGATACGCAGTATTTT CASRGGTDTQYF
- TRBJ2-5 TRBV4-3 - TGCGCCAGCAGCCAAGATCCCCCAGGGCTGGTAGAGACCCAGTACTTC CASSQDPPGLVETQYF
- TRBJ2-4 TRBV7-9 - TGTGCCAGCAGCAGACCCTCCGAGGGAGACATTCAGTACTTC CASSRPSEGDIQYF
- TRBJ2-7 TRBV6-6 - TGTGCCAGCAGTTACCAGCGGACCTACGAGCAGTACTTC CASSYQRTYEQYF
- TRBJ2-1 TRBV5-4 - TGTGCCAGCAGCTCGGGGACATTGAATTACAATGAGCAGTTCTTC CASSSGTLNYNEQFF
TRBD1 TRBJ1-2 TRBV6-7 once TGTGCCAGCAGTTACTCGTGGGACAGGGATTGGCAAGGCTATGGCTACACCTTC CASSYSWDRDWQGYGYTF